This TCR beta chain was recorded in a study of shared clonotypes between healthy human individuals. This CDR3 is built from 14 residues. The germline V gene encodes CDR1 MNHEY and CDR2 SVGAGI. J was trimmed by 1 base and V by 6 bases; bases with no gene match: 5. Assay used: immunoSEQ multiplex PCR; TCRdb lists only in-frame clones, some missing. This sample has roughly 760,000 clones, with around two thirds found just once. This sequence was found in a woman aged 30 to 39 in good health. The sequenced material came from memory CD4+ T cells sorted from blood. As for subset: CD45RA-negative fraction. V usage is TRBV6-5 and J usage is TRBJ1-1, with 7 bases aligning to TRBD1. The CDR3 DNA sequence: TGTGCCAGCAGAACCGGGACAGCGAACACTGAAGCTTTCTTT. Its translation is CASRTGTANTEAFF.